This entry features one TCR beta chain sequence. The CDR3 extends over 17 amino acids. Looked up from germline, CDR1 is MDHEN and CDR2 is SYDVKM. V trimming: 6 bases; J trimming: 1 base; junction bases outside the gene matches: 13. The data were taken from a study of blood T cell repertoires in COVID-19. Study overall: The United States, Italy and Spain were the sources of the acute and convalescent COVID-19 samples. PBMCs, B-cell-depleted T cells, or T cells provided the cDNA or gDNA that made up the material.

Per the original data handling: The assay estimated nucleated cells by amplifying reference gene primers. Some clones are missing from TCRdb's copy, which holds only in-frame ones; the method was immunoSEQ multiplex PCR. V, J and clone size derive from that table, while D and trimming were established from the DNA sequence. The sample consists of about 110,000 clones, around 83% of them appearing once. The sample taken for sequencing was peripheral blood. The V gene is TRBV28, the J gene TRBJ2-5; 8 bases are a match to TRBD2. The sequence derives from a woman of 80 years or more with acute or convalescent COVID-19. DNA for the CDR3: TGTGCCAGCAGCTACGCACTAGCGGACCTCCTCCAAGAGACCCAGTACTTC. Translation gives CASSYALADLLQETQYF.